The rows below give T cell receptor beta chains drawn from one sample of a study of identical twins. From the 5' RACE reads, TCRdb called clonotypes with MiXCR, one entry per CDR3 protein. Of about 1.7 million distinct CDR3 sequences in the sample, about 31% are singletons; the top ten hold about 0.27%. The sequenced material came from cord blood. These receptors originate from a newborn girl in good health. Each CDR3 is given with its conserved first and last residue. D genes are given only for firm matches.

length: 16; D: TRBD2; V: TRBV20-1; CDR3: CGASGSGGRPYNEQFF
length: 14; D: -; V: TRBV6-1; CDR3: CASSETVYQETQYF
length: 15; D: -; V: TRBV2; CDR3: CASSDVAGSQGTQYF
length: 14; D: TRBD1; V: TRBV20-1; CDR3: CSAPTTGVGDTQYF
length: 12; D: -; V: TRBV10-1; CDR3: CASSGEANEQYF
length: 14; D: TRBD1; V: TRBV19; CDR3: CASRLRQGGNEQFF
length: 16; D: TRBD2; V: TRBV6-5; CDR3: CASSYSLAGGYYEQYF
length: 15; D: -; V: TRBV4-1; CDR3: CASSQVVNSYNEQFF
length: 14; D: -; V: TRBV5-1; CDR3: CASSRDTFNYGYTF
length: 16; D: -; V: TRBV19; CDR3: CASSTLHQTASYEQYF
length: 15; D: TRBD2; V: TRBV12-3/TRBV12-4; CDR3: CASSTLAGSSYEQYF
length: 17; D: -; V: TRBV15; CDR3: CATSRRPGLTSYNEQFF
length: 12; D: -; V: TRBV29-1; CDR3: CSVEDGGSEAFF
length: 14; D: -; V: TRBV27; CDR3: CASSFTRGPSPLHF
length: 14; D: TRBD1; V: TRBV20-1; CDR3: CSARPADRGYGYTF
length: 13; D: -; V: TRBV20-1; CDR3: CSARGEYDAELFF
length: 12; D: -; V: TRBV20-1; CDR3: CSAISAQNIQYF
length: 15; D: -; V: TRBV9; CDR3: CASSVVAINYNEQYF
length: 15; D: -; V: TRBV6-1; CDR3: CASSELRGPNEKLFF
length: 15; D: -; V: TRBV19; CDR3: CASSMNRLGVETQYF
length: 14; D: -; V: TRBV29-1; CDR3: CSVEPGVGNQPQHF
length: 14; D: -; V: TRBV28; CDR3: CASSGWVGEDGYTF
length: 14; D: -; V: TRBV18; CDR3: CASLPGGGGEKLFF
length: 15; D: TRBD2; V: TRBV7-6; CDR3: CASSLTSGILHEQYF
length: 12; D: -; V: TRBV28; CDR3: CAGWAVNQPQHF
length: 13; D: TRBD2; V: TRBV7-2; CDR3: CASAGRAGDTQYF
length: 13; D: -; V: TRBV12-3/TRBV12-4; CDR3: CASSLEVFDTQYF
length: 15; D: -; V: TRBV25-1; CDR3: CAGSEWRGIQETQYF
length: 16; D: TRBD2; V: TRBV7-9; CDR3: CASSPRGLAGEDTQYF
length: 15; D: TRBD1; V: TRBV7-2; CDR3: CASSTAGTDSYEQYF
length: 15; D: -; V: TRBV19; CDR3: CASRRTRGVRDIQYF
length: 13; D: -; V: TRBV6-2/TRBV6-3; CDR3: CASSYSDRNEQFF
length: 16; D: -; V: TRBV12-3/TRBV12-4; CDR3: CASSQSGTSSADTQYF
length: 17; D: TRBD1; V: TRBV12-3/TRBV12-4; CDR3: CASSYPDRAGGVTEAFF
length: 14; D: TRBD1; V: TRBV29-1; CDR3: CSVEEGQGWYGYTF
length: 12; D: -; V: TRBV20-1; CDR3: CSASQTNYGYTF